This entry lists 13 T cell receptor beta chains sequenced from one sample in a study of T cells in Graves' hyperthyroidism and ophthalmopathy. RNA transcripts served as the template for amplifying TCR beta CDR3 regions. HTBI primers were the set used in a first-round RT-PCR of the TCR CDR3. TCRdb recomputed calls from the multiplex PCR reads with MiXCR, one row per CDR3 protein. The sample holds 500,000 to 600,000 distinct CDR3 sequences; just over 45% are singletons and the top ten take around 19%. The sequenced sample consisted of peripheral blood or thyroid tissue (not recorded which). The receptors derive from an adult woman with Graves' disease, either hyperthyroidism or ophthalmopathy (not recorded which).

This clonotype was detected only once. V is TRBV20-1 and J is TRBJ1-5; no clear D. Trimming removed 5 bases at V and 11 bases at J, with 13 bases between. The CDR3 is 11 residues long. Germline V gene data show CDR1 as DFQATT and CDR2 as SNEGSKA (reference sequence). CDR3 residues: CSAEMHETQHF. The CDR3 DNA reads TGCAGTGCTGAAATGCATGAGACCCAGCATTTT.

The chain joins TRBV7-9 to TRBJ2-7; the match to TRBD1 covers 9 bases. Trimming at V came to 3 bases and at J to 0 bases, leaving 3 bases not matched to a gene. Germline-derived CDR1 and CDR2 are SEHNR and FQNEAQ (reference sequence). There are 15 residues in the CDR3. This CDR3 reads CASSFGDRDSYEQYF. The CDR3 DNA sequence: TGTGCCAGCAGCTTTGGGGACAGGGACTCCTACGAGCAGTACTTC.

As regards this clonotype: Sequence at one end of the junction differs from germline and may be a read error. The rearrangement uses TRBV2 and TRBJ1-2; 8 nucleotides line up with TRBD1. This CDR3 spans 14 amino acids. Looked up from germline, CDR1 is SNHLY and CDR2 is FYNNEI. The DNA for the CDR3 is TGTTCCAGCAGTGAAATTACAGGGGGTGGTGGCTACACCTTC. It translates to CSSSEITGGGGYTF.

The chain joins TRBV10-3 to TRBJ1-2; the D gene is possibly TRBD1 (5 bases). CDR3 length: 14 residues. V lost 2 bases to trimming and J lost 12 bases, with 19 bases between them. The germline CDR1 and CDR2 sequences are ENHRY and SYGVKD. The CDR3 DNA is TGTGCCATCAGTGAGGAGGGGCCGGACTCTGGAAACACCTTC. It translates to CAISEEGPDSGNTF.

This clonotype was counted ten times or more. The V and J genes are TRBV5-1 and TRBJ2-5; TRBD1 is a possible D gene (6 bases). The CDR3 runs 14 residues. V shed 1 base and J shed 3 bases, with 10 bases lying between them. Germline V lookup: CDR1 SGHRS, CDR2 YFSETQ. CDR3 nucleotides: TGCGCCAGCAGCTTGCAGGGGTGGGAAGAGACCCAGTACTTC. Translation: CASSLQGWEETQYF.

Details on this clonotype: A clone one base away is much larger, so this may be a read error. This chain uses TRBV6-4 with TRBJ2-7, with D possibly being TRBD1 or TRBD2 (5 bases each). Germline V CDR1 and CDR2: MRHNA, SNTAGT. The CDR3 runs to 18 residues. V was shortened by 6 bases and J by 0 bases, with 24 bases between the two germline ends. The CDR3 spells CASSFSLVGPDYSYEQYF. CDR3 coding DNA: TGTGCCAGCAGCTTCTCGCTAGTGGGACCCGATTACTCCTACGAGCAGTACTTC.

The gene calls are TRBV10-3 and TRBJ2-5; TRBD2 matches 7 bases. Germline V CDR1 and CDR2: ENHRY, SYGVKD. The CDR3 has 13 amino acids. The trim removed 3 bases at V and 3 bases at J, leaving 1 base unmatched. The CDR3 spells CAISDGREETQYF. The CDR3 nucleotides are TGTGCCATCAGTGATGGGAGGGAAGAGACCCAGTACTTC.

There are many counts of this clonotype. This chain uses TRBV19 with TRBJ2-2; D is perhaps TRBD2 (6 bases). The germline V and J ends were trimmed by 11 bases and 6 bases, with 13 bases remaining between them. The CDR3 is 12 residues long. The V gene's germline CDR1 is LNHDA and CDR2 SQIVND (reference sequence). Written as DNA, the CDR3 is TGTGCCGCCACCGGCGGGGCCGGGGAGCTGTTTTTT. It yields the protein CAATGGAGELFF.

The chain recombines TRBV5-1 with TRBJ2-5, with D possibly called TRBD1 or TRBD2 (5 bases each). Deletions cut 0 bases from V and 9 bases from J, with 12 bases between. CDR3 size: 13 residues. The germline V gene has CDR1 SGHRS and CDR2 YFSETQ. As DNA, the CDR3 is TGCGCCAGCAGCTTGGGGGCCGGGACGGCCCAGTACTTC. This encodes CASSLGAGTAQYF.

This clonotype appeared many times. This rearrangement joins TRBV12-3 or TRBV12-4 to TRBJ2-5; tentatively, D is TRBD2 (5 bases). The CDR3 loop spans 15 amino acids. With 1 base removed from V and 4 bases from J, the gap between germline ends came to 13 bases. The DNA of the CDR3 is TGTGCCAGCAGTTTAGTTTCCGGACTTGGAGAGACCCAGTACTTC. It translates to CASSLVSGLGETQYF.

CDR3 in DNA: TGTGCCAGCAGTATAAGACAGAGCTCCTACGAGCAGTACTTC. This encodes CASSIRQSSYEQYF. The V and J genes are TRBV27 and TRBJ2-7; weak D call: TRBD1 (5 bases). CDR1 is MNHEY and CDR2 is SMNVEV in the germline V gene (reference sequence). V gave up 5 bases and J gave up 0 bases, with 11 bases separating them. CDR3 size: 14 residues.

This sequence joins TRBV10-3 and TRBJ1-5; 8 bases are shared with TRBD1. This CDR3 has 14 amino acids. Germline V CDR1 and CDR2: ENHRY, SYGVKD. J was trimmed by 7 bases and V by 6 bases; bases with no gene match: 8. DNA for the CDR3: TGTGCCATCAGACCGGGACAGGAAACCCAGCCCCAGCATTTT. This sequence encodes CAIRPGQETQPQHF.

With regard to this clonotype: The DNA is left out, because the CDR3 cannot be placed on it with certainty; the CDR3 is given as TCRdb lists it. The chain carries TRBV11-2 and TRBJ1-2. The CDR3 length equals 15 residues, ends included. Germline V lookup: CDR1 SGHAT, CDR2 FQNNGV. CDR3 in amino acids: CACSASPVGGYGYTF.